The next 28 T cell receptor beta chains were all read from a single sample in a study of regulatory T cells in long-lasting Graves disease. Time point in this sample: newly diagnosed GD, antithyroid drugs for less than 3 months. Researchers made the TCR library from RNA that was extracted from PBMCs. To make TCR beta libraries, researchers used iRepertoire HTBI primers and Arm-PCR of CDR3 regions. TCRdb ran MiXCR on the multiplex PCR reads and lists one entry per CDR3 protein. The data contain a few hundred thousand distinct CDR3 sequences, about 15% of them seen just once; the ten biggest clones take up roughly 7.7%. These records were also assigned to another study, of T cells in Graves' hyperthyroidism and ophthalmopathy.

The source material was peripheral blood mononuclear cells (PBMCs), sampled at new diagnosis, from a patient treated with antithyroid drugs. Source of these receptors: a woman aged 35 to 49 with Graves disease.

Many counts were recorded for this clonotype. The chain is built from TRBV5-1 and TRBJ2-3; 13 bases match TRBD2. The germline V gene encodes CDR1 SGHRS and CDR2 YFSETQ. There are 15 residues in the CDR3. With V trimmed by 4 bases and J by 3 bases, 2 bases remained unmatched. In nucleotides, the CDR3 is TGCGCCAGCAGCGGACTAGCGGGAGATACAGATACGCAGTATTTT. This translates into CASSGLAGDTDTQYF.

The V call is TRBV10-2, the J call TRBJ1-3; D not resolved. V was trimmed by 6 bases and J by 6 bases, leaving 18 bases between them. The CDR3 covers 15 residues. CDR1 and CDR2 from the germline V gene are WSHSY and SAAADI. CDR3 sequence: CASRSIRSSLNTIYF. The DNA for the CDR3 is TGCGCCAGCAGGTCGATCCGGAGCTCTTTAAACACCATATATTTT.

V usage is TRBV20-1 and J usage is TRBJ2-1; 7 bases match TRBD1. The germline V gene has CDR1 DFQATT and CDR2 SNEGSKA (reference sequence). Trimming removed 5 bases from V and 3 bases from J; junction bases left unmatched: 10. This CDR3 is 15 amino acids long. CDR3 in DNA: TGCAGTGCTTACGGTAGGGACAGCCTCTACAATGAGCAGTTCTTC. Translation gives CSAYGRDSLYNEQFF.

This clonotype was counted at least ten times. DNA for the CDR3: TGTGCCAGCAGTTACGTACTAGCGGTTTCCCAGAACACCGGGGAGCTGTTTTTT. The encoded protein is CASSYVLAVSQNTGELFF. This chain links TRBV6-5 with TRBJ2-2; TRBD2 matches 8 bases. The CDR3 runs 18 residues. Germline-derived CDR1 and CDR2 are MNHEY and SVGAGI. With 2 bases clipped from V and 1 base from J, the junction kept 9 bases outside the gene matches.

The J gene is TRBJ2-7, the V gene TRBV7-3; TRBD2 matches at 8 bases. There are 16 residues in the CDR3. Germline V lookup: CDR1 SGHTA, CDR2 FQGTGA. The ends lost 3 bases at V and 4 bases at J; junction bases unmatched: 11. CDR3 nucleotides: TGTGCCAGCAGCTTGGACACCGGGGGGGCCAATTACGAGCAGTACTTC. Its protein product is CASSLDTGGANYEQYF.

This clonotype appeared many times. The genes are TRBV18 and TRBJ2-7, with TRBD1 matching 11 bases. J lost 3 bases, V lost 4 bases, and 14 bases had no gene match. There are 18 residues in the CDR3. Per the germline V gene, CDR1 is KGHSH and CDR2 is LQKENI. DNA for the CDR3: TGTGCCAGCTCACGTACTGTCCCGGGACAGGGGGAGCGCTACGAGCAGTACTTC. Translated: CASSRTVPGQGERYEQYF. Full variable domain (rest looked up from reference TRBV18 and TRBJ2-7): NAGVMQNPRHLVRRRGQEARLRCSPMKGHSHVYWYRQLPEEGLKFMVYLQKENIIDESGMPKERFSAEFPKEGPSILRIQQVVRGDSAAYFCASSRTVPGQGERYEQYFGPGTRLTVT.

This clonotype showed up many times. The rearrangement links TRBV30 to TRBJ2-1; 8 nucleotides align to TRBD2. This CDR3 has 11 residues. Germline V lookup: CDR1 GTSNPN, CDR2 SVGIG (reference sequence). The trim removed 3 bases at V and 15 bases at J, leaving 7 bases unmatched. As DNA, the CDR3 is TGTGCCTGGAGGGACGGGACTAGTAGGTTCTTC. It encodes CAWRDGTSRFF.

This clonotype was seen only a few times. CDR3 nucleotides: TGCAGTGCTGGGGGCCACCGTAATGAGCAGTTCTTC. It is translated as CSAGGHRNEQFF. V is TRBV20-1 and J is TRBJ2-1, with a weak D call TRBD1 (6 bases). Germline V CDR1 and CDR2: DFQATT, SNEGSKA (reference sequence). V dropped 5 bases and J dropped 7 bases, with 12 bases sitting between them. This CDR3 region has 12 residues.

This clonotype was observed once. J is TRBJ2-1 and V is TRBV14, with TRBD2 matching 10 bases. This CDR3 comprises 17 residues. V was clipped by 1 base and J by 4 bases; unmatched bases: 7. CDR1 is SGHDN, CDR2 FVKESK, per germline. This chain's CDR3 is CASSQVSGRGGYNEQFF. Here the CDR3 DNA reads TGTGCCAGCAGCCAAGTCAGCGGGAGGGGTGGGTACAATGAGCAGTTCTTC.

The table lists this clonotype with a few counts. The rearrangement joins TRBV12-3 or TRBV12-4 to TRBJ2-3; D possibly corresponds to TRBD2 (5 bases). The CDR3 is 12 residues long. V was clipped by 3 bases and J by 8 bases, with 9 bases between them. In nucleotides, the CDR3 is TGTGCCAGCAGTTTGAGGGAAACTACGCAGTATTTT. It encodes CASSLRETTQYF.

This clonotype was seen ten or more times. The CDR3 loop is CASSLSTNSEAFF. In DNA form, the CDR3 reads TGTGCCAGCAGTTTATCCACAAACTCTGAAGCTTTCTTT. This chain uses TRBV27 with TRBJ1-1; no reliable D call. Looked up from germline, CDR1 is MNHEY and CDR2 is SMNVEV (reference sequence). This CDR3 is 13 amino acids long. The V and J ends lost 0 bases and 6 bases respectively, with 8 bases between them.

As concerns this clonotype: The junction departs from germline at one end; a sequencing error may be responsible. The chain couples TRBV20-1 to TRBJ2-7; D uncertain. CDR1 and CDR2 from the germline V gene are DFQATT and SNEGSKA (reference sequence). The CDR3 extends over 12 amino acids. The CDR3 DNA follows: TGCAGTGCTAAGGGCAGCAGCGATGAGCAGTCCTTC. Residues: CSAKGSSDEQSF.

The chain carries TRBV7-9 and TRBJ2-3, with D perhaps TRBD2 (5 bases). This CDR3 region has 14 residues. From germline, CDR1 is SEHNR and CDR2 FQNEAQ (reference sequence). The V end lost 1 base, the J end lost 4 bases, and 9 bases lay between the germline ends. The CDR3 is CASSLEEAPDTQYF. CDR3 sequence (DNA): TGTGCCAGCAGCTTAGAGGAGGCCCCAGATACGCAGTATTTT.

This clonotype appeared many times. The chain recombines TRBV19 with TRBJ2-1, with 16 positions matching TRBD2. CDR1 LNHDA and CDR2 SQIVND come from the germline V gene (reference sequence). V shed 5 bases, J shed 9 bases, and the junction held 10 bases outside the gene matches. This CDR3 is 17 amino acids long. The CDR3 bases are TGTGCCAGTAGTCCCCCGGGACTAGCGGGAGGGTCGGGTGAGCAGTTCTTC. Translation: CASSPPGLAGGSGEQFF. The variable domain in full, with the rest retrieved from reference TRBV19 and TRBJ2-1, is DGGITQSPKYLFRKEGQNVTLSCEQNLNHDAMYWYRQDPGQGLRLIYYSQIVNDFQKGDIAEGYSVSREKKESFPLTVTSAQKNPTAFYLCASSPPGLAGGSGEQFFGPGTRLTVL.

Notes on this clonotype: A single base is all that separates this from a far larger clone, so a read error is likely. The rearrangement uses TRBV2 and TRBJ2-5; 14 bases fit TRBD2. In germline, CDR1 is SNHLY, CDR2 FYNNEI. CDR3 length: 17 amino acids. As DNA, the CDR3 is TGTGCCAGCAGTGGAGGACTCGGGACTAGCGGGAGTACTGAGCGGTTCTTC. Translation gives CASSGGLGTSGSTERFF.

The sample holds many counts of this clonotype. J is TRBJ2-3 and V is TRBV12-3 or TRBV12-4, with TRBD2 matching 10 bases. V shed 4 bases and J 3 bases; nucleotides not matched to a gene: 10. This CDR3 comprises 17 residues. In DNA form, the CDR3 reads TGTGCCAGCAGTTCAGAGAGGCCACTAGCGGGAACAGATACGCAGTATTTT. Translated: CASSSERPLAGTDTQYF.

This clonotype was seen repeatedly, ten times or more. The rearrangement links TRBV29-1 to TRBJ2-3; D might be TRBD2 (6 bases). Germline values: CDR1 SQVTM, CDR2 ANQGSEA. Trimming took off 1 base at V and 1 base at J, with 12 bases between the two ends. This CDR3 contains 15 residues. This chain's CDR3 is CSVEGGRTGTDTQYF. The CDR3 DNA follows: TGCAGCGTTGAAGGTGGGAGGACGGGCACAGATACGCAGTATTTT.

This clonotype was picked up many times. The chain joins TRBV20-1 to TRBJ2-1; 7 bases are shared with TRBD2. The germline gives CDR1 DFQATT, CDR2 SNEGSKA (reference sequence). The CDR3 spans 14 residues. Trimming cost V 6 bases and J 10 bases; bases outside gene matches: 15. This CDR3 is CSATWIAGLPEQFF. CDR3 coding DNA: TGCAGTGCAACTTGGATAGCGGGTCTTCCGGAGCAGTTCTTC.

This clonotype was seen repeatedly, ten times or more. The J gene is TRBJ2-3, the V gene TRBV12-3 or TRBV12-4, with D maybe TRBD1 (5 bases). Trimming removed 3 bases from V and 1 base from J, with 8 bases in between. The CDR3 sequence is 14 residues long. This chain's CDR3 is CASSFGAGTDTQYF. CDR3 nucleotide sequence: TGTGCCAGCAGTTTTGGGGCGGGCACAGATACGCAGTATTTT.

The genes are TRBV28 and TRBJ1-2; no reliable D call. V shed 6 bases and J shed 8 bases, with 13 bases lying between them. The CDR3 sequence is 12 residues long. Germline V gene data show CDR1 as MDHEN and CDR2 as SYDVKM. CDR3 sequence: CASRVPRWGYTF. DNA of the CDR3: TGTGCCAGCAGAGTACCAAGGTGGGGCTACACCTTC.

In DNA, the CDR3 is TGTGCCAGCGTATGGGGAAATTACGAGCAGTACTTC. This translates into CASVWGNYEQYF. This sequence joins TRBV6-1 and TRBJ2-7, with unresolved D. Trimming pared 8 bases from V and 4 bases from J, leaving 12 bases between. Germline V CDR1 and CDR2: MNHNS, SASEGT. CDR3 length: 12 amino acids.

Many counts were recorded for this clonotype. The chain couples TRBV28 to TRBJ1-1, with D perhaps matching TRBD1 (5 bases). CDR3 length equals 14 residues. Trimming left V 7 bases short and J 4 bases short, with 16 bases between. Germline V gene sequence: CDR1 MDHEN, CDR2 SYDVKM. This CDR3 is CASTLGALGTEAFF. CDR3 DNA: TGTGCCAGCACCCTAGGGGCCCTGGGCACTGAAGCTTTCTTT. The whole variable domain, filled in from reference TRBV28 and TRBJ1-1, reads DVKVTQSSRYLVKRTGEKVFLECVQDMDHENMFWYRQDPGLGLRLIYFSYDVKMKEKGDIPEGYSVSREKKERFSLILESASTNQTSMYLCASTLGALGTEAFFGQGTRLTVV.

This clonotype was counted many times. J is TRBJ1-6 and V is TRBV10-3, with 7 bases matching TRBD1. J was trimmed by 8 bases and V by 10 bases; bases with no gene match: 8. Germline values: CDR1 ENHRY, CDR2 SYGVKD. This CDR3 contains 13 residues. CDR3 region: CATEDRSDSPLHF. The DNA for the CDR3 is TGTGCCACCGAGGACAGGTCGGATTCACCCCTCCACTTT.

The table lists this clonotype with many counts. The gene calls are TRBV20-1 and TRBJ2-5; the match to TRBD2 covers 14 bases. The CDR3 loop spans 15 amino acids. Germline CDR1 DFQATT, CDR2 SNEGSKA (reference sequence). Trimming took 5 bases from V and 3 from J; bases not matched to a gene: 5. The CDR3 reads CSARWTSGRKETQYF. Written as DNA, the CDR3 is TGCAGTGCTCGATGGACTAGCGGGAGGAAAGAGACCCAGTACTTC.

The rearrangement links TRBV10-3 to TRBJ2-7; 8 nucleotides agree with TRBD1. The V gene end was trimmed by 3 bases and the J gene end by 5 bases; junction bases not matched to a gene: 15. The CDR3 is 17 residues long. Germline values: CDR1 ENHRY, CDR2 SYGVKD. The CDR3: CAISELGVTGELNEQYF. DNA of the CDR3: TGTGCCATCAGTGAATTGGGTGTGACAGGGGAGTTAAACGAGCAGTACTTC.

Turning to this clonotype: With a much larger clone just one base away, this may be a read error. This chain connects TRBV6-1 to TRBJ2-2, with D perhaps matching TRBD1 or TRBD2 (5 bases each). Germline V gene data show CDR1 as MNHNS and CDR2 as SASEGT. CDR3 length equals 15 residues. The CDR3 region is CASSLRAGSAGELSF. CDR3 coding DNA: TGTGCCAGCAGCCTACGAGCAGGGTCCGCCGGGGAGCTGTCTTTT.

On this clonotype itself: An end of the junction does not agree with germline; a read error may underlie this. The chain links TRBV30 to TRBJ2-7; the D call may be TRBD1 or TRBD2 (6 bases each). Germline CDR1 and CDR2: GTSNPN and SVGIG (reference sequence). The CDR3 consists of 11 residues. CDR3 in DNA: TGTGCCTGGAGTGTATGGGGGGCGGTCGGCTTC. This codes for CAWSVWGAVGF.

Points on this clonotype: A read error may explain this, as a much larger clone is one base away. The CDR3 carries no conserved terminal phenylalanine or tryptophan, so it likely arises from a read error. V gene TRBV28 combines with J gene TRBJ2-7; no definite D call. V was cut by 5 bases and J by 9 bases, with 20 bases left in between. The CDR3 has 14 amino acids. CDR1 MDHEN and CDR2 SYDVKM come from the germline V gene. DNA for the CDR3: TGTGCCAGCAGTCCCCCCCTCTCGAAGCCAGGGCAGTACTTA. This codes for CASSPPLSKPGQYL.